Below are 26 T cell receptor beta chains sequenced from a single sample in a study of T cell repertoires in cytomegalovirus infection. Their specific antigens are unknown. In TCRdb, the reads were re-called with MiXCR into one record per CDR3 protein. The sample records fewer than 200,000 distinct CDR3 sequences, roughly a fifth being singletons. Sequenced material: CD8+ T cells from cultured PBMCs, taken from culture after CMV antigen stimulation. Receptor source: a human donor in good health (CMV status not recorded). Some clones in this sample may be carry-over from other donors' samples.

This chain joins TRBV12-3 or TRBV12-4 and TRBJ1-4, with unresolved D. V shed 6 bases and J shed 8 bases, with 13 bases lying between them. There are 13 residues in the CDR3. CDR3 coding DNA: TGTGCCAGCAGATACTACCCCGGGGAAAAACTGTTTTTT. Translated, it gives CASRYYPGEKLFF.

This clonotype was detected many times. This chain connects TRBV7-2 to TRBJ1-3; 8 nucleotides agree with TRBD1. With V trimmed by 6 bases and J by 3 bases, 7 bases remained unmatched. The CDR3 length is 15 residues. Germline-derived CDR1 and CDR2 are SGHTA and FQGNSA. This CDR3 is CASSFTGGSGNTIYF. In DNA form, the CDR3 reads TGTGCCAGCAGTTTCACAGGGGGAAGTGGAAACACCATATATTTT.

The rearrangement uses TRBV12-3 or TRBV12-4 and TRBJ1-5; possible D gene TRBD1, 6 bases. There are 15 residues in the CDR3. Trimming removed 6 bases from V and 0 bases from J, with 12 bases in between. The CDR3 DNA reads as TGTGCCAGCAGCCCAGGGACACGTAGCAATCAGCCCCAGCATTTT. Translating it yields CASSPGTRSNQPQHF.

The chain couples TRBV7-8 to TRBJ2-3; D is perhaps TRBD1 (5 bases). The CDR3 has 14 amino acids. CDR1 is SGHVS and CDR2 is FQNEAQ in the germline V gene. Trimming took off 3 bases at V and 0 bases at J, with 7 bases between the two ends. The CDR3 here is CASSFQGSTDTQYF. The DNA for the CDR3 is TGTGCCAGCAGCTTTCAGGGTAGCACAGATACGCAGTATTTT.

V and J are TRBV28 and TRBJ1-2; 10 bases agree with TRBD1. Trimming took 3 bases from V and 6 from J; bases not matched to a gene: 4. Per germline, CDR1 MDHEN and CDR2 SYDVKM. This CDR3 has 14 amino acids. CDR3 protein: CASSFPGTGDGYTF. The CDR3 DNA follows: TGTGCCAGCAGTTTCCCCGGGACAGGGGATGGCTACACCTTC.

This clonotype turned up a few times. V and J are TRBV7-6 and TRBJ2-7, with no clear D. The ends were cut back, 1 base at V and 7 bases at J, with 14 bases in the middle. CDR3 size: 14 residues. Per the germline V gene, CDR1 is SGHVS and CDR2 is FNYEAQ. For the CDR3, the DNA is TGTGCCAGCAGCTTAGAAATCACCGGTGGGGAGCAGTACTTC. The encoded protein is CASSLEITGGEQYF.

This clonotype was recorded a few times. This chain uses TRBV20-1 with TRBJ2-1; 7 positions match TRBD2. CDR1 DFQATT and CDR2 SNEGSKA come from the germline V gene (reference sequence). V shed 3 bases, J shed 0 bases, and the junction held 5 bases outside the gene matches. The CDR3 covers 15 residues. The CDR3 loop is CSASGGIFSYNEQFF. The CDR3 bases are TGCAGTGCTAGCGGGGGGATTTTCTCCTACAATGAGCAGTTCTTC.

This clonotype was found a few times. The V call is TRBV6-1, the J call TRBJ1-2; D gene uncertain. This CDR3 region has 15 residues. Looked up from germline, CDR1 is MNHNS and CDR2 is SASEGT. Trimming cost V 0 bases and J 2 bases, with 10 bases left between them. For the CDR3, the DNA is TGTGCCAGCAGTGAAGCGATAGGCGCCAACTATGGCTACACCTTC. Translating gives CASSEAIGANYGYTF.

This chain links TRBV4-3 with TRBJ2-7; no clear D gene. CDR3 size: 15 residues. Germline-derived CDR1 and CDR2 are LGHNA and YSLEER. Trimming pared 0 bases from V and 2 bases from J, leaving 11 bases between. CDR3 loop: CASSQEPSEPYEQYF. The CDR3 coding sequence is TGCGCCAGCAGCCAAGAGCCCAGCGAACCCTACGAGCAGTACTTC.

This rearrangement joins TRBV6-2 or TRBV6-3 to TRBJ1-2, with no clear D. The CDR3 loop spans 15 amino acids. V was clipped by 0 bases and J by 6 bases, with 14 bases between them. Germline values: CDR1 MNHEY, CDR2 SVGEGT. The CDR3 protein is CASSYSPGEIDGYTF. As DNA, the CDR3 is TGTGCCAGCAGTTACTCACCCGGGGAGATTGATGGCTACACCTTC.

The chain combines TRBV7-4 with TRBJ2-7; unclear D gene. This CDR3 region has 11 residues. Germline V CDR1 and CDR2: SGHVT, SQSDAQ. Trimming took off 10 bases at V and 5 bases at J, with 12 bases between the two ends. CDR3 sequence (DNA): TGTGCCACTCAATGGAGCGACGAGCAGTACTTC. Protein product: CATQWSDEQYF.

This clonotype occurred a few times. The chain couples TRBV7-2 to TRBJ1-2; weak D call: TRBD1 (6 bases). The CDR3 covers 15 residues. V gave up 3 bases and J gave up 4 bases, with 15 bases separating them. CDR1 is SGHTA, CDR2 FQGNSA, per germline. As DNA, the CDR3 is TGTGCCAGCAGCTTTGACAGGACAGACATCTATGGCTACACCTTC. Protein: CASSFDRTDIYGYTF.

This clonotype was counted between two and nine times. The J gene is TRBJ1-1, the V gene TRBV7-6; possibly TRBD1 for D (5 bases). The ends were cut back, 4 bases at V and 1 base at J, with 19 bases in the middle. This CDR3 has 17 amino acids. Germline V gives CDR1 SGHVS, CDR2 FNYEAQ. Here the CDR3 DNA reads TGTGCCAGCAGCTCCCTTAAGCCGGGACGGGAGAACACTGAAGCTTTCTTT. Its translation: CASSSLKPGRENTEAFF.

V and J are TRBV12-3 or TRBV12-4 and TRBJ1-2; 10 nucleotides agree with TRBD1. The CDR3 sequence is 14 residues long. Trimming removed 5 bases from V and 8 bases from J; junction bases left unmatched: 8. CDR3 coding DNA: TGTGCCAGCAGTGGGGGTGGGACAGGGGTCGGCTACACCTTC. Residues: CASSGGGTGVGYTF.

The chain is built from TRBV6-8 and TRBJ1-6; 10 bases fit TRBD1. The germline V gene encodes CDR1 MNHGY and CDR2 SAAAGT. V trimming: 5 bases; J trimming: 3 bases; junction bases outside the gene matches: 4. This CDR3 has 16 amino acids. CDR3 DNA sequence: TGTGCCAGCAGTCCGGACAGGGGGTTCTATAATTCACCCCTCCACTTT. Residues: CASSPDRGFYNSPLHF.

This chain links TRBV20-1 with TRBJ1-5, with 8 bases aligning to TRBD1. This CDR3 has 16 amino acids. Unmatched junction bases numbered 7, after V lost 3 bases and J lost 0 bases. From germline, CDR1 is DFQATT and CDR2 SNEGSKA (reference sequence). The CDR3: CSASLQGGGSNQPQHF. The CDR3 DNA follows: TGCAGTGCTAGCCTACAGGGGGGGGGTAGCAATCAGCCCCAGCATTTT.

This clonotype was seen a handful of times. The gene calls are TRBV12-3 or TRBV12-4 and TRBJ1-5; no clear D. V was trimmed by 8 bases and J by 1 base, leaving 9 bases between them. The CDR3 totals 13 residues. CDR3 amino acids: CASSSNSNQPQHF. The DNA of the CDR3 is TGTGCCAGCTCCTCTAACAGCAATCAGCCCCAGCATTTT.

The sample holds a few counts of this clonotype. This chain uses TRBV7-6 with TRBJ1-1; D gene unclear. Germline V gene lookup returns CDR1 SGHVS and CDR2 FNYEAQ. V lost 3 bases and J lost 0, with 5 bases in between. The CDR3 length is 13 residues. The CDR3 bases are TGTGCCAGCAGCTTCGACATGAACACTGAAGCTTTCTTT. Protein: CASSFDMNTEAFF.

The chain carries TRBV27 and TRBJ2-7; possible D gene TRBD1, 6 bases. This CDR3 is 14 amino acids long. Germline lookup yields CDR1 MNHEY and CDR2 SMNVEV (reference sequence). The V end was cut by 4 bases, the J end by 2 bases, with 12 bases between. The CDR3 here is CASSWSGETYEQYF. Here the CDR3 DNA reads TGTGCCAGCAGTTGGTCAGGGGAAACCTACGAGCAGTACTTC.

The rearrangement uses TRBV12-3 or TRBV12-4 and TRBJ1-3; D not certain. This CDR3 is built from 14 residues. Between the trimmed V and J ends, which lost 6 bases and 9 bases, there was a span of 18 bases. In nucleotides, the CDR3 is TGTGCCAGCAGGGAGACACTCACGGATAGCACCATATATTTT. Translation gives CASRETLTDSTIYF.

The chain joins TRBV6-1 to TRBJ1-2; the D gene is possibly TRBD1 (5 bases). The CDR3 length is 16 residues. Trimming cost V 2 bases and J 4 bases, with 17 bases left between them. Germline V gene sequence: CDR1 MNHNS, CDR2 SASEGT. The CDR3 region is CASSEKGLPSLYGYTF. The CDR3, as DNA: TGTGCCAGCAGTGAAAAGGGACTGCCTAGTCTCTATGGCTACACCTTC.

The rearrangement uses TRBV29-1 and TRBJ2-5, with D uncertain. V lost 4 bases and J 10 bases, leaving 16 bases between the germline ends. Per germline, CDR1 SQVTM and CDR2 ANQGSEA. The CDR3 loop spans 12 amino acids. CDR3 nucleotides: TGCAGCGTTGCTATGGACGGTCTACTCCAGTACTTC. Protein: CSVAMDGLLQYF.

Only a few counts were recorded for this clonotype. The chain links TRBV9 to TRBJ1-5; 8 bases are shared with TRBD1. The CDR3 loop spans 14 amino acids. The trim removed 3 bases at V and 3 bases at J, leaving 2 bases unmatched. The V gene's germline CDR1 is SGDLS and CDR2 YYNGEE. The CDR3 nucleotides read TGTGCCAGCAGCGCGACAGGGGACAATCAGCCCCAGCATTTT. This translates into CASSATGDNQPQHF.

This clonotype showed up just a few times. The CDR3 coding sequence is TGTGCCAGCAGCTTTATACCTCCGGCAACCTACAATGAGCAGTTCTTC. It yields the protein CASSFIPPATYNEQFF. This rearrangement joins TRBV7-8 to TRBJ2-1; D not certain. The germline CDR1 and CDR2 sequences are SGHVS and FQNEAQ. The CDR3 runs to 16 residues. With 3 bases removed from V and 2 bases from J, the gap between germline ends came to 14 bases.

V gene TRBV7-8 combines with J gene TRBJ2-7; 7 bases are a match to TRBD2. This CDR3 contains 15 residues. V was pared by 4 bases and J by 6 bases, with 12 bases of the junction left unmatched. Per the germline V gene, CDR1 is SGHVS and CDR2 is FQNEAQ. This CDR3 reads CASSYVTTGGGEQYF. The CDR3 DNA reads TGTGCCAGCAGCTACGTCACCACGGGGGGTGGCGAGCAGTACTTC.

V gene TRBV2 combines with J gene TRBJ1-5, with a tentative D call TRBD1 (5 bases). This CDR3 contains 14 residues. The V end was cut by 5 bases, the J end by 1 base, with 9 bases between. Germline V gene sequence: CDR1 SNHLY, CDR2 FYNNEI. CDR3 sequence reads: CASSYQGSNQPQHF. The CDR3, as DNA: TGTGCCAGCAGTTATCAGGGCAGCAATCAGCCCCAGCATTTT.